The 2 T cell receptor beta chains below all came from one sample that was sequenced in a study of T cells in localized non-small cell lung cancer. Method: immunoSEQ multiplex PCR; TCRdb's copy keeps in-frame clones and lacks some. This table has about 40,000 clones, 81% appearing once. Here the sequenced sample was peripheral blood mononuclear cells, taken before any cancer treatment. These receptors originate from a male donor aged 60 or over with stage II lung adenocarcinoma.

The genes are TRBV29-1 and TRBJ2-2; TRBD2 matches 7 bases. The germline V gene encodes CDR1 SQVTM and CDR2 ANQGSEA. The CDR3 loop spans 15 amino acids. Losses at the gene ends were 0 bases for V and 2 bases for J; bases not matched to a gene: 3. This CDR3 is CSVEEAGINTGELFF. Here the CDR3 DNA reads TGCAGCGTTGAAGAAGCGGGAATAAACACCGGGGAGCTGTTTTTT.

With regard to this clone: In the same sample, other DNA sequences code for this CDR3. The rearrangement joins TRBV7-2 to TRBJ1-3; D perhaps matches TRBD1 (6 bases). V lost 5 bases and J lost 2, with 10 bases in between. Germline loops: CDR1 SGHTA, CDR2 FQGNSA. The CDR3 totals 14 residues. The CDR3 region has the DNA TGTGCCAGCAGCCCGAACAGGGCTGGAAACACCATATATTTT. It codes for CASSPNRAGNTIYF.